A single sample gave rise to the 22 T cell receptor beta chains below, sequenced in a study of identical twins (TCRdb year 2016). Receptor amplification or capture employed 5' RACE. TCRdb records Illumina HiSeq 2000 as the sequencer. Using fastp trimming at Q25 and MiXCR clonotype assembly, TCRdb reanalyzed the public sequencing data and kept in-frame beta chains. CDR3 protein duplicates are merged, each entry listing the most common genes and DNA. Recorded for this sample are about 220,000 distinct CDR3 sequences; around a tenth of them occurred a single time. Approximately 5.1% of the sample lies in the top ten. Sequencing was performed on memory (CD45RO+) T cells sorted from blood. The cell subset or site label for this specimen denotes: CD45RO+ enriched T cells. These receptors were taken from a woman aged 18-29 years in good health.

The chain carries TRBV7-2 and TRBJ2-5; D uncertain. Deletions cut 3 bases from V and 5 bases from J, with 7 bases between. CDR3 length equals 12 residues. CDR1 and CDR2 (germline): SGHTA, FQGNSA. The CDR3 here is CASSFSRETQYF. As DNA, the CDR3 is TGTGCCAGCAGCTTTAGTAGGGAGACCCAGTACTTC.

This chain uses TRBV11-2 with TRBJ2-1; D is unresolved. The V gene's germline CDR1 is SGHAT and CDR2 FQNNGV. The CDR3 consists of 15 residues. Trimming took 2 bases from V and 15 from J, leaving 23 bases between them. CDR3 amino acids: CASSLLADGGWSMFF. Written as DNA, the CDR3 is TGTGCCAGCAGCTTATTGGCGGATGGCGGCTGGAGCATGTTCTTC.

V and J are TRBV5-4 and TRBJ2-2; TRBD2 aligns across 8 bases. Unmatched junction bases numbered 6, after V lost 2 bases and J lost 6 bases. Germline V gene data show CDR1 as SGHNT and CDR2 as YYREEE (reference sequence). The CDR3 contains 15 residues. The CDR3 sequence is CASSFTGAGAGELFF. CDR3 sequence (DNA): TGTGCCAGCAGCTTCACGGGAGCGGGAGCCGGGGAGCTGTTTTTT.

In this sample, this clonotype turned up a few times. The gene calls are TRBV18 and TRBJ2-3; tentative D call: TRBD1 (5 bases). V was cut by 6 bases and J by 2 bases, with 9 bases left in between. The germline V gene has CDR1 KGHSH and CDR2 LQKENI. CDR3 length equals 13 residues. The CDR3 protein is CASSQTDTDTQYF. As DNA, the CDR3 is TGTGCCAGCTCTCAGACAGACACAGATACGCAGTATTTT.

Of note for this clonotype: Mismatch with germline at one junction end may stem from a read error. V usage is TRBV20-1 and J usage is TRBJ2-2; D tentatively fits TRBD1 or TRBD2 (5 bases each). This CDR3 spans 15 amino acids. Germline values: CDR1 DFQATT, CDR2 SNEGSKA (reference sequence). Here the CDR3 DNA reads TGCATTGCTAGAGATCTGGGGGCGAACACCGGGGAGCTGTTTTTT. Amino acid sequence: CIARDLGANTGELFF.

This clonotype was observed at least ten times. The chain uses TRBV25-1 and TRBJ2-2; tentatively, D is TRBD1 (5 bases). Trimming took off 5 bases at V and 4 bases at J, with 17 bases between the two ends. Germline CDR1 is MGHDK and CDR2 is SYGVNS. CDR3 length: 16 amino acids. The CDR3 DNA reads as TGTGCCAGCAGTCGTCAGGGTATATTGTCCACCGGGGAGCTGTTTTTT. This translates into CASSRQGILSTGELFF.

CDR3 DNA sequence: TGTGCCAGCAGTTACCACGGCAGGACGGTCGCGCCGTTCTTC. As protein: CASSYHGRTVAPFF. V and J are TRBV6-5 and TRBJ2-1; D is unresolved. V lost 2 bases and J lost 15, with 20 bases in between. Germline CDR1 is MNHEY and CDR2 is SVGAGI. The CDR3 loop spans 14 amino acids.

This clonotype was seen more than once but under ten times. V usage is TRBV25-1 and J usage is TRBJ2-3; D remains unclear. In germline, CDR1 is MGHDK, CDR2 SYGVNS. The CDR3 runs to 15 residues. Trimming cost V 2 bases and J 0 bases, with 9 bases left between them. CDR3 region: CASSEGSTSTDTQYF. The DNA for the CDR3 is TGTGCCAGCAGTGAAGGCAGCACTAGCACAGATACGCAGTATTTT.

There are many counts of this clonotype. This chain connects TRBV29-1 to TRBJ2-5; a weak D match, TRBD1 (6 bases). CDR1 is SQVTM and CDR2 is ANQGSEA in the germline V gene. Trimming took off 8 bases at V and 4 bases at J, with 20 bases between the two ends. The CDR3 has 14 amino acids. CDR3 coding DNA: TGCAGCAACGTCCCTCCCGACAGGCTAGAGACCCAGTACTTC. As protein: CSNVPPDRLETQYF.

This clonotype was recorded a few times. The J gene is TRBJ2-2, the V gene TRBV5-1; D possibly corresponds to TRBD2 (6 bases). V lost 3 bases to trimming and J lost 4 bases, with 16 bases between them. The CDR3 extends over 16 amino acids. Germline CDR1 reads SGHRS; CDR2 reads YFSETQ. CDR3 sequence: CASSSRGGTGTGELFF. The CDR3 DNA sequence: TGCGCCAGCAGCTCCCGCGGCGGGACGGGCACCGGGGAGCTGTTTTTT.

This clonotype was found a few times. The genes are TRBV7-9 and TRBJ2-5; no clear D. The CDR3 runs 12 residues. V lost 1 base and J lost 9, with 9 bases in between. CDR1 is SEHNR and CDR2 is FQNEAQ in the germline V gene (reference sequence). CDR3 nucleotides: TGTGCCAGCAGCTTAGGTATACGAGCCCAGTACTTC. This codes for CASSLGIRAQYF.

This clonotype was seen only a few times. This chain joins TRBV6-4 and TRBJ2-2; the D gene is possibly TRBD1 (6 bases). Deletions cut 6 bases from V and 7 bases from J, with 15 bases between. The CDR3 contains 14 residues. CDR1 MRHNA and CDR2 SNTAGT come from the germline V gene. The CDR3 DNA sequence: TGTGCCAGCAGCCAGGGGCGTTCGGACGGGGAGCTGTTTTTT. Translating gives CASSQGRSDGELFF.

The V gene is TRBV6-1, the J gene TRBJ1-1; D not resolved. CDR3 size: 15 residues. Trimming took 6 bases from V and 0 from J, leaving 14 bases between them. Germline values: CDR1 MNHNS, CDR2 SASEGT. The CDR3 spells CASRQQRTMNTEAFF. In nucleotides, the CDR3 is TGTGCCAGCAGACAACAGCGGACGATGAACACTGAAGCTTTCTTT.

This clonotype was detected many times. The V and J genes are TRBV24-1 and TRBJ2-1; the D call may be TRBD1 or TRBD2 (5 bases each). There are 15 residues in the CDR3. Germline CDR1 reads KGHDR; CDR2 reads SFDVKD. The V end lost 4 bases, the J end lost 5 bases, and 14 bases lay between the germline ends. The CDR3 loop is CATSDSGHGNNEQFF. DNA for the CDR3: TGTGCCACCAGTGACTCCGGACACGGGAACAATGAGCAGTTCTTC.

This clonotype has ten or more counts. The chain carries TRBV5-1 and TRBJ2-7; 7 bases agree with TRBD2. This CDR3 is built from 11 residues. J gave up 7 bases and V 6 bases, and 4 bases lay outside the gene matches. Germline V gene data show CDR1 as SGHRS and CDR2 as YFSETQ. As DNA, the CDR3 is TGCGCCAGCACCGCCGGGAGGGAGCAGTACTTC. It yields the protein CASTAGREQYF.

This sequence joins TRBV2 and TRBJ2-1, with TRBD2 identical over 12 bases. J was trimmed by 0 bases and V by 4 bases; bases with no gene match: 13. Germline CDR1 reads SNHLY; CDR2 reads FYNNEI. CDR3 length: 20 amino acids. CDR3 loop: CASSARTSGTKMSSYNEQFF. The CDR3 DNA reads as TGTGCCAGCAGTGCCCGGACTAGCGGGACAAAGATGAGCTCCTACAATGAGCAGTTCTTC.

This clonotype was counted ten times or more. One end of the junction does not line up with germline, which may come from a read error. V gene TRBV4-1 combines with J gene TRBJ2-5, with D uncertain. Germline V gene sequence: CDR1 MGHRA, CDR2 YSYEKL. The length of the CDR3 is 14 residues. The CDR3 DNA reads as TGCGCCAGCAGCCAAGAGGAGTACCAAGGGACCCAGTACTTC. As protein: CASSQEEYQGTQYF.

This clonotype was seen a few times. V is TRBV7-9 and J is TRBJ2-1; 10 positions agree with TRBD2. V shed 5 bases and J 6 bases; nucleotides not matched to a gene: 10. The germline gives CDR1 SEHNR, CDR2 FQNEAQ (reference sequence). The CDR3 spans 16 residues. The CDR3 spells CASSPKGLAVPNEQFF. The CDR3 coding sequence is TGTGCCAGCAGCCCGAAAGGACTAGCGGTACCCAATGAGCAGTTCTTC.

This clonotype was observed a few times. The chain joins TRBV20-1 to TRBJ2-5, with D perhaps matching TRBD1 or TRBD2 (5 bases each). V was shortened by 2 bases and J by 3 bases, with 16 bases between the two germline ends. Per the germline V gene, CDR1 is DFQATT and CDR2 is SNEGSKA (reference sequence). CDR3 length equals 15 residues. CDR3 sequence: CSARKGSSMKETQYF. CDR3 nucleotide sequence: TGCAGTGCTAGAAAGGGGAGTTCCATGAAAGAGACCCAGTACTTC.

This clonotype was seen a few times. The chain joins TRBV29-1 to TRBJ1-2, with 11 bases that match TRBD1. The ends lost 6 bases at V and 4 bases at J; junction bases unmatched: 1. Germline-derived CDR1 and CDR2 are SQVTM and ANQGSEA. The CDR3 is made up of 12 amino acids. CDR3 in DNA: TGCAGCGTAGGGACAGGGGGCTATGGCTACACCTTC. It encodes CSVGTGGYGYTF.

This chain connects TRBV20-1 to TRBJ1-4; TRBD1 is a possible D gene (6 bases). Germline CDR1 and CDR2: DFQATT and SNEGSKA (reference sequence). The CDR3 totals 13 residues. The germline V and J ends were trimmed by 6 bases and 10 bases, with 18 bases remaining between them. The CDR3 DNA sequence: TGCAGTGCCCCGAGGGGGGCGAAAGGAAAACTGTTTTTT. Its translation is CSAPRGAKGKLFF.

This clonotype turned up a few times. V gene TRBV12-3 or TRBV12-4 combines with J gene TRBJ2-5, with 11 bases matching TRBD2. The CDR3 totals 15 residues. The ends lost 7 bases at V and 4 bases at J; junction bases unmatched: 8. CDR3 protein: CASTRGSGGAETQYF. In nucleotides, the CDR3 is TGTGCCAGCACCCGGGGTAGCGGGGGGGCAGAGACCCAGTACTTC.